This TCR beta chain appears in the sequencing data of a study of T cells after yellow fever vaccination. Whole-study findings and limits: Most primary-vaccination clones reappeared after the booster (about 96% CD4, approximately 88% CD8).

V lost 2 bases and J lost 1, with 12 bases in between. CDR1 MNHEY and CDR2 SVGEGT come from the germline V gene. The CDR3 is 15 residues long. Only a few counts were recorded for this clonotype. Its antigen is not identified. TCRdb ran MiXCR on the 5' RACE reads and lists one entry per CDR3 protein. The sample contains approximately 550,000 distinct CDR3 sequences, 15% to 20% of which appear only once. The genes are TRBV6-2 or TRBV6-3 and TRBJ2-7; no firm D call. This clonotype originated in a man aged 25-45 years who received the YFV17D yellow fever vaccine. This material consisted of PBMCs, taken 15 days after the yellow fever booster vaccination. In DNA form, the CDR3 reads TGTGCCAGCAGTTACACGTCGCGAACTTCCTACGAGCAGTACTTC. Its translation: CASSYTSRTSYEQYF.